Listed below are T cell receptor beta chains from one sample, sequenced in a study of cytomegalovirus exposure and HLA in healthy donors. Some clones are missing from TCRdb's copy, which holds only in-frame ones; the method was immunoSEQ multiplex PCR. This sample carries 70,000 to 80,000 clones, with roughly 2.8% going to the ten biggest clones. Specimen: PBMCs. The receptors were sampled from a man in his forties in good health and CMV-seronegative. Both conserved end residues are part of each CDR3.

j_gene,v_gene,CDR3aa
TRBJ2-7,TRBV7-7,CASSLGGDGVYEQYF
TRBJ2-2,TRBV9,CASSVTGTSKAGELFF
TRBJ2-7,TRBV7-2,CASSLATADAKAQYF
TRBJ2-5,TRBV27,CASSSSGTGAGTQYF
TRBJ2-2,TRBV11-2,CASRSLVGADTGELFF
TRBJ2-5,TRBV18,CASSPSTNQETQYF
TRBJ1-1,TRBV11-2,CASSSQGDTEAFF
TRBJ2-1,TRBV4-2,CASSPSPGDYYNEQFF
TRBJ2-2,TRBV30,CAWSPDTGELFF
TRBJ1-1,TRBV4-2,CASSQENRGSTEAFF
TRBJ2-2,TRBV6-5,CASSPGYTNTGELFF
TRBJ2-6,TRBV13,CASSPQGSGANVLTF
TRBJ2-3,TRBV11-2,CASSLGGLSTDTQYF
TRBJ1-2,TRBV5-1,CASSVSGYGYTF
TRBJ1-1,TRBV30,CAWSRGLNTEAFF
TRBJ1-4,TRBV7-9,CASSRNEKLFF
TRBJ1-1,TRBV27,CASSFTGRTEAFF
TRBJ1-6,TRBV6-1,CASSSRLGSPLHF
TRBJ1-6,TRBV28,CASSSPTRNNSPLHF
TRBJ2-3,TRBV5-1,CASSQGLAGRTDTQYF
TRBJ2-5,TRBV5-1,CASSLALEPVETQYF
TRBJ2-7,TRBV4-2,CASSQEGQGAAYEQYF
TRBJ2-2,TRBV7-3,CASSLDRAATGELFF
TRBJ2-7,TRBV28,CASLGQGYYEQYF
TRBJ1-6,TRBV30,CAWSLGASYNSPLHF
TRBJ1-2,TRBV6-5,CASRGRRGNGYTF
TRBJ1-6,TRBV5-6,CASSLQAGINNSPLHF
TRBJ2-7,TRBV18,CASSLRKNYEQYF
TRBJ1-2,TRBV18,CASSQVRDTSYYGYTF